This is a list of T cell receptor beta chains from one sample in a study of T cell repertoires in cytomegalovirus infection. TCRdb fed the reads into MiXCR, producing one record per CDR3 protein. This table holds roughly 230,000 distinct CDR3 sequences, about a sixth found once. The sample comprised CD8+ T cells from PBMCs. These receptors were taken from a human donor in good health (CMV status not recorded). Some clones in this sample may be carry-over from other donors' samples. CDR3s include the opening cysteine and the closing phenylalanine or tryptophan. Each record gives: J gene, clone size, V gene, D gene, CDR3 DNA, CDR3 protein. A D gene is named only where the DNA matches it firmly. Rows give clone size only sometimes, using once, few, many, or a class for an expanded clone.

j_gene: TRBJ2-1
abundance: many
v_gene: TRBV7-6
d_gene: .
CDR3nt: TGTGCCAGCAGCTTAACAGCGGGTTTCTCCTACAATGAGCAGTTCTTC
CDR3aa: CASSLTAGFSYNEQFF

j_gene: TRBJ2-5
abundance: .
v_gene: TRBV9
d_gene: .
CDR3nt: TGTGCCAGCAGCCCCCGGACGGATCAAGAGACCCAGTACTTC
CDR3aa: CASSPRTDQETQYF

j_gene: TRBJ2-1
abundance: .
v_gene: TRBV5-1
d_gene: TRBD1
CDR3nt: TGCGCCAGCACCTCCGAGGGGACAGTTAACAATGAGCAGTTCTTC
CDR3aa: CASTSEGTVNNEQFF

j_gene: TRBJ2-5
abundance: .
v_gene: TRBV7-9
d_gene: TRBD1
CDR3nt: TGTGCCAGCAGCGGTGACGGACAGGGGGTGGGGGGGGAGCCAGGAGAGACCCAGTACTTC
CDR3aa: CASSGDGQGVGGEPGETQYF

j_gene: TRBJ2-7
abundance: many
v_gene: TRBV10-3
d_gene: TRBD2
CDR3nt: TGTGCCATCAGCGCTCGCCCCCCGGCCCGACTAGCGGGGCCGGGCGAGCAGTACTTC
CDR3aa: CAISARPPARLAGPGEQYF

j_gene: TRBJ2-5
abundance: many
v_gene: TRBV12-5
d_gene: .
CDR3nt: TGTGCTAGTGCCTCCGTTGACGGTCTGGAGACCCAGTACTTC
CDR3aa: CASASVDGLETQYF

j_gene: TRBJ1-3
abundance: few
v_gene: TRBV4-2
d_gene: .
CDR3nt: TGTGCCAGCAGCCAAGAAGGAATTGGGGCTGGAAACACCATATATTTT
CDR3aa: CASSQEGIGAGNTIYF

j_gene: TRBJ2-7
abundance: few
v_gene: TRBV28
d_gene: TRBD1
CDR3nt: TGTGCCAGCAGTTTATGGGCAGGGGGCAACGACGAGCAGTACTTC
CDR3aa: CASSLWAGGNDEQYF

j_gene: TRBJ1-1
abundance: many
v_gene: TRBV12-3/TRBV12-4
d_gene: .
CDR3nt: TGTGCCAGCAGTTTAGGGGGCACGAACACTGAAGCTTTCTTT
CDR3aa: CASSLGGTNTEAFF

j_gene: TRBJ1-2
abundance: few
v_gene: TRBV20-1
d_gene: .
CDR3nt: TGCAGTGCTAGAGATAGGGAGCTGGGGGACTATGGCTACACCTTC
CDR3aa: CSARDRELGDYGYTF

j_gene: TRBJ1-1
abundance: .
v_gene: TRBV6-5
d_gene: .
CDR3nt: TGTGCCAGCAGTTACGCGGTGAACACTGAAGCTTTCTTT
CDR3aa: CASSYAVNTEAFF

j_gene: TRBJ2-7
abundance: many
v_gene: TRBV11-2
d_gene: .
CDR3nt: TGTGCCAGCAGCTTAGGGCAGCTAAGGTACGAGCAGTACTTC
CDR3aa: CASSLGQLRYEQYF